A single sample is the source of the 19 T cell receptor beta chains below, sequenced in a study of blood T cells in healthy people across ages. Combining a sample-barcoded 5' primer with a J-beta primer mix, a second PCR ran for about 7 to 11 cycles. TCRdb independently ran MiXCR on the 5' RACE reads; one entry per CDR3 protein. The data hold about 1.6 million distinct CDR3 sequences, with approximately 32% observed a single time. Sequenced material: blood. The receptors were gathered from a woman between 25 and 40 years old in good health.

The chain recombines TRBV5-1 with TRBJ1-1; 9 nucleotides line up with TRBD1. The ends lost 0 bases at V and 6 bases at J; junction bases unmatched: 3. CDR3 length: 14 residues. Germline loops: CDR1 SGHRS, CDR2 YFSETQ. The CDR3 region is CASSLAQGAAEAFF. CDR3 DNA sequence: TGCGCCAGCAGCTTGGCACAGGGGGCCGCTGAAGCTTTCTTT.

The table lists this clonotype with a count of one. The chain employs TRBV20-1 and TRBJ2-7, with D perhaps given as TRBD1 or TRBD2 (5 bases each). V lost 1 base and J lost 6, with 13 bases in between. There are 13 residues in the CDR3. Germline V lookup: CDR1 DFQATT, CDR2 SNEGSKA (reference sequence). CDR3 protein: CSARGGSSGEQYF. The DNA of the CDR3 is TGCAGTGCTAGAGGGGGGTCAAGTGGCGAGCAGTACTTC.

The chain carries TRBV20-1 and TRBJ2-3, with D perhaps TRBD1 or TRBD2 (6 bases each). Germline-derived CDR1 and CDR2 are DFQATT and SNEGSKA (reference sequence). V was shortened by 0 bases and J by 4 bases, with 14 bases between the two germline ends. The CDR3 covers 15 residues. CDR3 bases: TGCAGTGCTAGAGACCCTGGGGGGCGACCAGATACGCAGTATTTT. The encoded protein is CSARDPGGRPDTQYF.

The chain combines TRBV6-2 or TRBV6-3 with TRBJ2-7, with 7 nucleotides matching TRBD2. This CDR3 has 15 amino acids. With 0 bases clipped from V and 1 base from J, the junction kept 3 bases outside the gene matches. The germline CDR1 and CDR2 sequences are MNHEY and SVGEGT. The CDR3 is CASSYSGTISYEQYF. The CDR3, as DNA: TGTGCCAGCAGTTACTCTGGGACTATTTCCTACGAGCAGTACTTC.

Only one count was recorded for this clonotype. The genes are TRBV5-1 and TRBJ2-6, with 9 bases matching TRBD1. Per the germline V gene, CDR1 is SGHRS and CDR2 is YFSETQ. The CDR3 runs 16 residues. V was clipped by 0 bases and J by 12 bases; unmatched bases: 10. CDR3 protein: CASSLGQGVVKSVLTF. CDR3 in DNA: TGCGCCAGCAGCTTGGGACAGGGGGTGGTAAAGAGCGTCCTGACTTTC.

This clonotype was recorded a few times. This rearrangement joins TRBV27 to TRBJ2-3; TRBD2 agrees at 9 bases. With 6 bases clipped from V and 0 bases from J, the junction kept 16 bases outside the gene matches. Germline V gene lookup returns CDR1 MNHEY and CDR2 SMNVEV (reference sequence). This CDR3 is built from 19 residues. CDR3 coding DNA: TGTGCCAGCAGCTCTCCCCTCGGGAGGCGGGAGGGTAGCACAGATACGCAGTATTTT. Translated, it gives CASSSPLGRREGSTDTQYF.

This clonotype was detected a few times. The chain joins TRBV3-1 to TRBJ2-7; D gene uncertain. In germline, CDR1 is LGHDT, CDR2 YNNKEL (reference sequence). The CDR3 extends over 15 amino acids. The V and J ends lost 0 bases and 0 bases respectively, with 9 bases between them. In DNA form, the CDR3 reads TGTGCCAGCAGCCAAGATGAAGGCACCTCCTACGAGCAGTACTTC. Protein sequence: CASSQDEGTSYEQYF.

This clonotype has just a few counts. In DNA form, the CDR3 reads TGCGCCAGCAGCTTGTTAGGGGGAATGGGCCACGAGCAGTACTTC. Protein: CASSLLGGMGHEQYF. V and J are TRBV5-1 and TRBJ2-7, with D possibly matching TRBD1 (6 bases). This CDR3 region has 15 residues. Germline assignment: CDR1 SGHRS and CDR2 YFSETQ. V was cut by 1 base and J by 5 bases, with 16 bases left in between.

As to this clonotype: A junction boundary mismatches the germline segment, possibly from a read error. The rearrangement joins TRBV20-1 to TRBJ2-1, with D possibly being TRBD1 (6 bases). Germline V lookup: CDR1 DFQATT, CDR2 SNEGSKA (reference sequence). The CDR3 is 15 amino acids. CDR3 bases: TGCGGTGCTACCGCGACGGACAGCTCCTACAATGAGCAGTTCTTC. Translated: CGATATDSSYNEQFF.

This clonotype was counted at least ten times. The chain links TRBV6-6 to TRBJ2-7; D remains unclear. V was clipped by 0 bases and J by 4 bases, with 7 bases between them. This CDR3 is built from 13 residues. Germline CDR1 and CDR2: MNHNY and SVGAGI (reference sequence). The CDR3 region has the DNA TGTGCCAGCAGTTACTCGCTAGGGTACGAGCAGTACTTC. This codes for CASSYSLGYEQYF.

This clonotype was recorded only once. This rearrangement joins TRBV6-6 to TRBJ2-1; 7 bases are a match to TRBD2. CDR1 is MNHNY and CDR2 is SVGAGI in the germline V gene (reference sequence). The V segment lost 4 bases and the J segment 6 bases; nucleotides outside the gene matches: 12. The CDR3 contains 16 residues. CDR3 in amino acids: CASSCSTLTSPNEQFF. CDR3 coding DNA: TGTGCCAGCAGTTGCTCTACTTTGACTAGCCCCAATGAGCAGTTCTTC.

This clonotype was seen only a few times. This chain joins TRBV29-1 and TRBJ2-5, with D possibly being TRBD1 or TRBD2 (5 bases each). Trimming left V 5 bases short and J 10 bases short, with 14 bases between. Germline V gene data show CDR1 as SQVTM and CDR2 as ANQGSEA. This CDR3 is 11 amino acids long. For the CDR3, the DNA is TGCAGCGTTCAGGGACCTTCTATCCAGTACTTC. This codes for CSVQGPSIQYF.

The chain couples TRBV27 to TRBJ2-5; 10 nucleotides match TRBD2. Germline V lookup: CDR1 MNHEY, CDR2 SMNVEV (reference sequence). The CDR3 totals 14 residues. The trim removed 7 bases at V and 5 bases at J, leaving 7 bases unmatched. Here the CDR3 DNA reads TGTGCCAGCAACCAAGCGGGGGGGCGTGAGACCCAGTACTTC. Translating it yields CASNQAGGRETQYF.

This chain uses TRBV29-1 with TRBJ1-1; D not certain. The germline V gene encodes CDR1 SQVTM and CDR2 ANQGSEA. This CDR3 is 13 amino acids long. Trimming pared 3 bases from V and 0 bases from J, leaving 8 bases between. DNA of the CDR3: TGCAGCGTTGAGCGGAAGATGAACACTGAAGCTTTCTTT. It translates to CSVERKMNTEAFF.

This chain links TRBV7-2 with TRBJ1-2; a possible D gene is TRBD1 (5 bases). Between the trimmed V and J ends, which lost 1 base and 1 base, there was a span of 10 bases. The CDR3 is made up of 15 amino acids. Germline CDR1 SGHTA, CDR2 FQGNSA. The CDR3 bases are TGTGCCAGCAGCTTAGTAGGGGCGAGTAACTATGGCTACACCTTC. This codes for CASSLVGASNYGYTF.

The chain combines TRBV6-5 with TRBJ1-1, with 7 bases fitting TRBD1. Trimming at V came to 6 bases and at J to 4 bases, leaving 5 bases not matched to a gene. The CDR3 sequence is 13 residues long. Germline lookup yields CDR1 MNHEY and CDR2 SVGAGI. Here the CDR3 DNA reads TGTGCCAGCAGAATGAGGGACAGCACTGAAGCTTTCTTT. Protein product: CASRMRDSTEAFF.

This clonotype was detected only a few times. The chain is built from TRBV29-1 and TRBJ1-4; no reliable D call. The germline CDR1 and CDR2 sequences are SQVTM and ANQGSEA. This CDR3 spans 13 amino acids. The V end lost 5 bases, the J end lost 0 bases, and 7 bases lay between the germline ends. This CDR3 reads CSVTRTTNEKLFF. The DNA of the CDR3 is TGCAGCGTTACGCGAACAACTAATGAAAAACTGTTTTTT.

The table lists this clonotype with a few counts. The V gene is TRBV25-1, the J gene TRBJ2-1; D might be TRBD1 or TRBD2, each matching 5 bases. CDR3 length equals 14 residues. Looked up from germline, CDR1 is MGHDK and CDR2 is SYGVNS. Trimming removed 5 bases from V and 0 bases from J, with 8 bases in between. The CDR3 sequence: CASSKGSSYNEQFF. CDR3 nucleotide sequence: TGTGCCAGCAGTAAGGGGAGCTCCTACAATGAGCAGTTCTTC. The full variable domain, rest sourced from reference TRBV25-1 and TRBJ2-1, is EADIYQTPRYLVIGTGKKITLECSQTMGHDKMYWYQQDPGMELHLIHYSYGVNSTEKGDLSSESTVSRIRTEHFPLTLESARPSHTSQYLCASSKGSSYNEQFFGPGTRLTVL.

This clonotype was observed a few times. V gene TRBV20-1 combines with J gene TRBJ2-1; D is unclear. CDR1 and CDR2 from the germline V gene are DFQATT and SNEGSKA (reference sequence). The CDR3 is 14 residues long. V lost 3 bases, J lost 5 bases, and 14 bases lay in between. CDR3 bases: TGCAGTGCTAGGGCCAGCCTAGGAGACAATGAGCAGTTCTTC. Protein sequence: CSARASLGDNEQFF.